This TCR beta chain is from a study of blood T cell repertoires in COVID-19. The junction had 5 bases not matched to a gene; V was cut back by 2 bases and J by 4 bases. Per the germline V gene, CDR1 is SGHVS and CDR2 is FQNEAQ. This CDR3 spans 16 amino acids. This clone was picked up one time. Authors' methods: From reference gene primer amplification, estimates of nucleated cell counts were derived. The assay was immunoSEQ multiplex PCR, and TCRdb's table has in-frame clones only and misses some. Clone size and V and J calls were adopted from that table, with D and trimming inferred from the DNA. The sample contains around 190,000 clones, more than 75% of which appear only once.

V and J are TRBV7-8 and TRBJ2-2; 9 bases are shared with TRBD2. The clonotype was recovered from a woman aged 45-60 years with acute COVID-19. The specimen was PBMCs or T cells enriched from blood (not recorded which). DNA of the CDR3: TGTGCCAGCAGCTTATTAGCGGGGGTAGGCACCGGGGAGCTGTTTTTT. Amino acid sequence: CASSLLAGVGTGELFF.